A selection of T cell receptor beta chains follows, all from one sample in a study of T cell repertoires in MIS-A myocarditis. Sequencing was performed with immunoSEQ multiplex PCR; in TCRdb, only in-frame clones are kept and a portion is missing. This table has more than 6,500 clones, 78% appearing once. Material for sequencing was right inferior lung lobe tissue obtained at autopsy. All receptors come from a man aged 18 to 30 with fulminant myocarditis from multisystem inflammatory syndrome in adults (MIS-A) after COVID-19. Each CDR3 is given with its conserved first and last residue.

V: TRBV19; J: TRBJ1-1; CDR3: CASSIRGAVEAFF
V: TRBV9; J: TRBJ1-2; CDR3: CASSPRDRTHYGYTF
V: TRBV6-1; J: TRBJ2-7; CDR3: CASSDQTSGSYEQYF
V: TRBV28; J: TRBJ2-2; CDR3: CASSFPGTFANTGELFF
V: TRBV28; J: TRBJ1-1; CDR3: CASSLLRGDTEAFF
V: TRBV27; J: TRBJ2-2; CDR3: CASSNRDSVNSNTGELFF
V: TRBV6-6; J: TRBJ2-5; CDR3: CASSSVASGRGETQYF
V: TRBV4-3; J: TRBJ1-1; CDR3: CASSHTRGTEAFF
V: TRBV30; J: TRBJ2-3; CDR3: CAWSISGGRIDTQYF
V: TRBV19; J: TRBJ1-5; CDR3: CASTAGWQPQHF
V: TRBV5-1; J: TRBJ1-4; CDR3: CASSLDSNEKLFF
V: TRBV29-1; J: TRBJ2-5; CDR3: CSVEKIAGETQYF
V: TRBV7-6; J: TRBJ2-2; CDR3: CASSLVRWPEVLTGELFF
V: TRBV6-6; J: TRBJ2-7; CDR3: CASSPGTGDFGQYF
V: TRBV19; J: TRBJ1-1; CDR3: CASSRDRSVEAFF
V: TRBV7-9; J: TRBJ1-2; CDR3: CASSSRAQGNYGYTF
V: TRBV11-2; J: TRBJ2-7; CDR3: CASSLENSYEQYF
V: TRBV5-6; J: TRBJ2-3; CDR3: CASSGGGVTQYF
V: TRBV10-3; J: TRBJ2-2; CDR3: CAISDANRGLRTGELFF
V: TRBV5-1; J: TRBJ2-7; CDR3: CASSTGQGLWEQYF
V: TRBV10-3; J: TRBJ2-3; CDR3: CATMTSGGVATQYF
V: TRBV29-1; J: TRBJ2-7; CDR3: CSVEITGGFLGEQYF